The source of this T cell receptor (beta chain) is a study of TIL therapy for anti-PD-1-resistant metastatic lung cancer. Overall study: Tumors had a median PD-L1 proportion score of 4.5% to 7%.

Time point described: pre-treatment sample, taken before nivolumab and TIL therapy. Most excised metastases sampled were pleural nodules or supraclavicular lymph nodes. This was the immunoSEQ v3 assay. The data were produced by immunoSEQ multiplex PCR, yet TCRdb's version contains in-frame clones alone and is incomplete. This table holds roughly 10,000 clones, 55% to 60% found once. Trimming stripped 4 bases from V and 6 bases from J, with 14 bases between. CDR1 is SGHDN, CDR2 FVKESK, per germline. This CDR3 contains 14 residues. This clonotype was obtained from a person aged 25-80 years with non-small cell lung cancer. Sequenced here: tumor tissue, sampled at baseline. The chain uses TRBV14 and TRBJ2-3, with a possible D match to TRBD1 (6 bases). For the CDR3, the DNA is TGTGCCAGCAGCCTCGGACAGTCTTGGGATACGCAGTATTTT. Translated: CASSLGQSWDTQYF.